This T cell receptor (beta chain) was sequenced in a study of response to subunit inactivated influenza vaccine. Study-level results: The study's authors posited that every seasonal influenza vaccination enlists few new T cells.

To note about this clonotype: Its antigen is unknown.

V dropped 2 bases and J dropped 2; count of bases not matched to a gene: 6. The germline V gene encodes CDR1 MNHEY and CDR2 SVGEGT. This CDR3 region has 16 residues. MiXCR was run by TCRdb on the RT-PCR reads, yielding one entry per CDR3 protein. The sample gives roughly 700,000 distinct CDR3 sequences, 14% of which show up once; around 6.5% is in the top ten. The starting material was PBMCs from blood, obtained about 14 days before vaccination. This TCR derives from a middle-aged man who received an inactivated influenza vaccine. The chain is built from TRBV6-2 or TRBV6-3 and TRBJ2-1; TRBD1 aligns across 7 bases. The CDR3 bases are TGTGCCAGCAGTTACACAGGGGTGACCCCCTACAATGAGCAGTTCTTC. Translated, it gives CASSYTGVTPYNEQFF.